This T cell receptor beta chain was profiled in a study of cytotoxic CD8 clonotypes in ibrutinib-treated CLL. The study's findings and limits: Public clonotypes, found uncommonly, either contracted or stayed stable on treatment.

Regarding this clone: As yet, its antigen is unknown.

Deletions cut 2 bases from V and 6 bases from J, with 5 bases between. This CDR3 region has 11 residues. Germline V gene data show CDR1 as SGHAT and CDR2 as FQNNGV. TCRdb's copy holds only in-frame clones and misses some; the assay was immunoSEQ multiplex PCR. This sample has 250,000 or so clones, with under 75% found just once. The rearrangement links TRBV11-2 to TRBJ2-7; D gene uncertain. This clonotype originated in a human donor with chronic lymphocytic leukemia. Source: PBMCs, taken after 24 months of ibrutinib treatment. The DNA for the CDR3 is TGTGCCAGCAGCTTAACTGGCGAGCAGTACTTC. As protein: CASSLTGEQYF.